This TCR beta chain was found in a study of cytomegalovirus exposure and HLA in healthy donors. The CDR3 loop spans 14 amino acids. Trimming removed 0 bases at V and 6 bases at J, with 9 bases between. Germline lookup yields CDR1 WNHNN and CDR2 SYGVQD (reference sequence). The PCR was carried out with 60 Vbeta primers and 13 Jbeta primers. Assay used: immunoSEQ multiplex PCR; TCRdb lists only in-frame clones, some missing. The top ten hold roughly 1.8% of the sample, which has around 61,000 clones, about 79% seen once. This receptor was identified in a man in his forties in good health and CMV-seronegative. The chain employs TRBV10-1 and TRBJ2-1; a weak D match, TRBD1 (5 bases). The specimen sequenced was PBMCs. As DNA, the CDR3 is TGCGCCAGCAGTGAGTCAGGCAGGGCCAATGAGCAGTTCTTC. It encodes CASSESGRANEQFF.